The clone carrying this T cell receptor (beta chain) was observed many times. The antigen is unknown. The sample belongs to a study of molecular identifiers for immune sequencing clone quantification. Study as a whole: Replicate experiments divided RNA from 20,000 or 100,000 naive CD8 cells into five parts and sequenced four.

Between about 19,000 and 1,000,000 sorted cells, with 10%, 30% or 50% RNA, yielded naive CD8 libraries. Whole-study findings and limits: Identical TCR molecules sharing a barcode could underestimate highly expanded clone sizes. Spiked Jurkat TCR RNA equivalent to one cell was reportedly detectable in about a million naive cells.

TCRdb ran MiXCR on the PCR reads and lists one entry per CDR3 protein. The table has 550,000 to 750,000 distinct CDR3 sequences, just under 20% seen once. CDR1 is MNHNS and CDR2 is SASEGT in the germline V gene. Between the trimmed V and J ends, which lost 1 base and 5 bases, there was a span of 7 bases. The CDR3 totals 13 residues. The receptor was derived from a human donor in good health. Some libraries in this study had Jurkat cell RNA spiked in. Sequences were obtained from naive CD8+ T cells from blood, with Jurkat cell RNA spiked in. The subset: FACS-sorted CD8+CD4-CCR7+CD45RA+ naive T cells. The chain recombines TRBV6-1 with TRBJ2-3, with unresolved D. CDR3 amino acids: CASSEVLGDTQYF. The CDR3 bases are TGTGCCAGCAGTGAAGTTCTAGGAGATACGCAGTATTTT.